The rows below give T cell receptor beta chains drawn from one sample of a study of T cell responses to AZD1222 COVID-19 vaccine. Data came from immunoSEQ multiplex PCR; TCRdb stores just in-frame clones and leaves some out. The profile covers approximately 94,000 clones, with around 90% appearing a single time and more than 1.5% taken by the ten largest. The material was peripheral blood, obtained on day 0 of AZD1222 vaccination. The receptors derive from an adult in good health. Both conserved end residues are part of each CDR3. A D gene is named only where the DNA matches it firmly. Not every row has a clone size; where given, it reads once, few, many or a size class.

D	size	J	V	DNA	CDR3
TRBD1	once	TRBJ1-1	TRBV7-9	TGTGCCAGCAGCCAACGGACAGGGGGCTATAGTGAAGCTTTCTTT	CASSQRTGGYSEAFF
NA	NA	TRBJ1-2	TRBV11-2	TGTGCCAGCAGCATAGACAGGACCCACTATGGCTACACCTTC	CASSIDRTHYGYTF
NA	NA	TRBJ1-1	TRBV11-2	TGTGCCAGCAGCTCCCCAGGGCTGCCGAACACTGAAGCTTTCTTT	CASSSPGLPNTEAFF
NA	NA	TRBJ1-3	TRBV7-6	TGTGCCAGCAGCCTGACCGCGGAGATGTTTGGAAACACCATATATTTT	CASSLTAEMFGNTIYF
TRBD1	NA	TRBJ1-5	TRBV6-5	TGTGCCAGCAGATCCTCCGGGACAGGGGATCAGCCCCAGCATTTT	CASRSSGTGDQPQHF
NA	NA	TRBJ1-5	TRBV7-9	TGTGCCAGCAGAGGGGGTGGGGAGAATCAGCCCCAGCATTTT	CASRGGGENQPQHF
TRBD2	NA	TRBJ2-3	TRBV5-1	TGCGCCAGCAGCTTGTTAGCGGGAGGGGGAGATACGCAGTATTTT	CASSLLAGGGDTQYF
NA	NA	TRBJ1-2	TRBV15	TGTGCCACCAGCAGGGGTGAGGGGGGAAACTATGGCTACACCTTC	CATSRGEGGNYGYTF
NA	NA	TRBJ2-1	TRBV24-1	TGTGCCACTCCACCGGGACCTCCCAAGGGCAATGAGCAGTTCTTC	CATPPGPPKGNEQFF
TRBD1	NA	TRBJ2-1	TRBV18	TGTGCCAGCTCACCCGAAACAGGGGGCGAAGCTCTTTTGTCTGAGCAGTTCTTC	CASSPETGGEALLSEQFF
TRBD1	NA	TRBJ1-4	TRBV7-9	TGTGCCAGCAGCCCACAGACAGGGGGTGATGAAAAACTGTTTTTT	CASSPQTGGDEKLFF
TRBD2	NA	TRBJ2-1	TRBV9	TGTGCCAGCAGCACCGGGACTACGATCAATGAGCAGTTCTTC	CASSTGTTINEQFF
NA	NA	TRBJ2-3	TRBV6-1	TGTGCCAGCAGTGAACTCCCCGCCCGAGATACGCAGTATTTT	CASSELPARDTQYF
NA	NA	TRBJ2-2	TRBV7-2	TGTGCCAGCAGCCCATTGGCCGGGGAGCTGTTTTTT	CASSPLAGELFF
TRBD2	NA	TRBJ2-6	TRBV27	TGTGCCAGCAGTTTACGGGGGGGGGTTGGAGCTGGGGCCAACGTCCTGACTTTC	CASSLRGGVGAGANVLTF
TRBD1	NA	TRBJ1-2	TRBV5-1	TGCGCCAGCAGCTTGGGGACAGGGGACTATGGCTACACCTTC	CASSLGTGDYGYTF
NA	NA	TRBJ2-5	TRBV28	TGTGCCAGCAGGGGTATCCAAGAGACCCAGTACTTC	CASRGIQETQYF
NA	NA	TRBJ1-1	TRBV18	TGTGCCAGCTCAAGGGGGTCTAGCAACACTGAAGCTTTCTTT	CASSRGSSNTEAFF
NA	NA	TRBJ1-1	TRBV4-2	TGTGCCAGCAGCCAAGACTGGGGGGCGAGCACTGAAGCTTTCTTT	CASSQDWGASTEAFF
NA	NA	TRBJ1-4	TRBV30	TGTGCCTCCGCATGGCAAACAGAAAAACTGTTTTTT	CASAWQTEKLFF
NA	NA	TRBJ2-2	TRBV9	TGTGCCAGCAGCGTAGGGTTGACCGGGGAGCTGTTTTTT	CASSVGLTGELFF
TRBD1	NA	TRBJ2-7	TRBV27	TGTGCCAGCAGTTTGGACAGGGGGCTGTTGTCGGGACGCAACGAGCAGTACTTC	CASSLDRGLLSGRNEQYF
NA	NA	TRBJ1-2	TRBV6-5	TGTGCCAGCAGGGGACACCCAACCGCTGACTATGGCTACACCTTC	CASRGHPTADYGYTF
NA	NA	TRBJ1-3	TRBV9	TGTGCCAGCAGCGTAGCCGGGTCAGGTGGAAACACCATATATTTT	CASSVAGSGGNTIYF
NA	NA	TRBJ1-6	TRBV28	TGTGCCAGCAATACTCATGGATCACCCCTCCACTTT	CASNTHGSPLHF
NA	once	TRBJ2-7	TRBV13	TGTGCCAGCAGCTTGCAGGAGACCTACGAGCAGTACTTC	CASSLQETYEQYF
TRBD2	once	TRBJ2-1	TRBV5-1	TGCGCCAGCAGTTCCGAGGCGGGAGTCGTTCATGAGCAGTTCTTC	CASSSEAGVVHEQFF
TRBD2	NA	TRBJ2-2	TRBV4-2	TGTGCCAGCAGCGGAAGACTAGCGGGAAAGGGTGCCGGGGAGCTGTTTTTT	CASSGRLAGKGAGELFF
NA	NA	TRBJ1-1	TRBV18	TGTGCCAGCTCACCACTTAACCGGGGGGCGACCACTGAAGCTTTCTTT	CASSPLNRGATTEAFF
NA	NA	TRBJ1-2	TRBV28	TGTGCCAGCAGTTTACAGGGGACCGCTAACTATGGCTACACCTTC	CASSLQGTANYGYTF
TRBD1	few	TRBJ1-3	TRBV9	TGTGCCAGCAGCGCCGGGGGACAGGGGGGAAACACCATATATTTT	CASSAGGQGGNTIYF
NA	NA	TRBJ2-3	TRBV7-3	TGTGCCAGCAGCTTAGTCGGGAGTCCCTCTAGCACAGATACGCAGTATTTT	CASSLVGSPSSTDTQYF
TRBD2	NA	TRBJ2-3	TRBV10-3	TGTGCCATCAGGGGGACTAGCGGGAGGCCTAGCACAGATACGCAGTATTTT	CAIRGTSGRPSTDTQYF
TRBD2	NA	TRBJ2-3	TRBV5-1	TGCGCCAGCAGCTTGGGGACTAGGCAGGCAGATACGCAGTATTTT	CASSLGTRQADTQYF
NA	NA	TRBJ2-5	TRBV10-3	TGTGCCATCAGTGGAGAAGAGACCCAGTACTTC	CAISGEETQYF
NA	NA	TRBJ2-7	TRBV27	TGTGCCAGCAGGCCCATCCTGGCCTCCTACGAGCAGTACTTC	CASRPILASYEQYF
NA	NA	TRBJ1-1	TRBV27	TGTGCCAGCAGTTTATTCCCCACCGGGACGGTGAACACTGAAGCTTTCTTT	CASSLFPTGTVNTEAFF
NA	NA	TRBJ2-7	TRBV2	TGTGCCAGCAAACTAACGGGACACTTCTCCTACGAGCAGTACTTC	CASKLTGHFSYEQYF
NA	NA	TRBJ1-2	TRBV5-1	TGCGCCAGCAGCCAACGATTTCCGACGGATGGCTACACCTTC	CASSQRFPTDGYTF
NA	NA	TRBJ1-2	TRBV3-1/TRBV3-2	TGTGCCAGCAGCCAGGGACAACCGATTAACTATGGCTACACCTTC	CASSQGQPINYGYTF
NA	NA	TRBJ2-7	TRBV3-1/TRBV3-2	TGTGCCAGCAGCCAAGGGGGGGAATCCTACGAGCAGTACTTC	CASSQGGESYEQYF
NA	NA	TRBJ1-3	TRBV19	TGTGCCAGTAGTCGCGACAGGCTATCCTCTGGAAACACCATATATTTT	CASSRDRLSSGNTIYF
NA	once	TRBJ2-2	TRBV9	TGTGCCAGCAGCCCCAGGACTATTACCGGGGAGCTGTTTTTT	CASSPRTITGELFF
NA	NA	TRBJ2-1	TRBV6-6	TGTGCCAGCAGTTACCAAGAACAAGTCTACAATGAGCAGTTCTTC	CASSYQEQVYNEQFF
NA	NA	TRBJ2-2	TRBV7-3	TGTGCCAGCAGCTTAGTGGGGCCCACCGGGGAGCTGTTTTTT	CASSLVGPTGELFF
NA	NA	TRBJ2-1	TRBV27	TGTGCCAGCAGGACATATACCCTTGGGGAGGAGCAGTTCTTC	CASRTYTLGEEQFF
NA	NA	TRBJ2-1	TRBV18	TGTGCCAGCTCACTCGACAGGACCAATGAGCAGTTCTTC	CASSLDRTNEQFF
NA	NA	TRBJ1-1	TRBV18	TGTGCCAGCTCCCAGGGCAACACTGAAGCTTTCTTT	CASSQGNTEAFF
TRBD2	once	TRBJ2-1	TRBV28	TGTGCCAGCAGTTCCGGTGGGACTAGCTCCTACAATGAGCAGTTCTTC	CASSSGGTSSYNEQFF
TRBD2	NA	TRBJ2-2	TRBV10-3	TGTGCCATCAGTGAGTCGAAACTAGCGGAAGACACCGGGGAGCTGTTTTTT	CAISESKLAEDTGELFF
TRBD1	NA	TRBJ1-3	TRBV15	TGTGCCACCGGAAGGGGGCGAAGCTCTGGAAACACCATATATTTT	CATGRGRSSGNTIYF